This T cell receptor beta chain was sequenced in a study of CD8+CD57+ T cells in acquired aplastic anemia. The overall study: On average, sorted CD4+ and CD8+ cells gave roughly 3 ug of DNA. Study-level findings and limits: It was found that more than 25 CD8+ CDR3 sequences were shared between patients and controls.

In its sample, this clonotype was seen many times. The antigen is undetermined. The CDR3 has 14 residues. Unmatched junction bases numbered 10, after V lost 6 bases and J lost 6 bases. CDR1 is DFQATT, CDR2 SNEGSKA, per germline (reference sequence). Genomic DNA, the template, was used for profiling of the TCR beta VDJ and CDR3. TCRdb passed the reads through MiXCR, listing each CDR3 protein once. The data hold about 200,000 distinct CDR3 sequences, with 30% to 40% observed a single time. The chain joins TRBV20-1 to TRBJ2-7; 11 bases map to TRBD1. This TCR came from a human donor in good health, serving as a control. Material for sequencing was sorted CD4+, CD8+, or CD8+CD57+ T cells (not recorded which) from PBMCs. Here the CDR3 reads CSAPTGTGGREQYF. The CDR3 DNA sequence: TGCAGTGCGCCAACCGGGACAGGGGGTCGCGAGCAGTACTTC.